Listed below are T cell receptor beta chains from one sample, sequenced in a study of regulatory T cells in long-lasting Graves disease. Each CDR3 protein is one row after TCRdb ran MiXCR on the multiplex PCR reads. The sample shows over 450,000 distinct CDR3 sequences, 12% of them seen only once. This sample was also put to use in a study of T cells in Graves' hyperthyroidism and ophthalmopathy.

The sample here was peripheral blood mononuclear cells (PBMCs), taken at new diagnosis, from a patient treated with antithyroid drugs. The receptors were sampled from a woman in her twenties or thirties with Graves disease. Both conserved end residues are part of each CDR3. D genes are given only for firm matches. A row's size may be missing; if present it is once, few, many or a size class.

size	V	J	D	CDR3	DNA
.	TRBV20-1	TRBJ2-1	TRBD2	CSARTLAGRNEQFF	TGCAGTGCTAGGACACTAGCGGGTCGCAATGAGCAGTTCTTC
few	TRBV30	TRBJ2-7	.	CAWIGQPYYEQYF	TGTGCCTGGATTGGACAGCCGTACTACGAGCAGTACTTC
many	TRBV13	TRBJ2-5	.	CASSSGLLGTQETQYF	TGTGCCAGCAGCTCGGGACTCCTGGGGACTCAAGAGACCCAGTACTTC
many	TRBV3-1	TRBJ2-7	.	CASSQGAVEQYF	TGTGCCAGCAGCCAAGGCGCAGTGGAGCAGTACTTC
.	TRBV4-3	TRBJ1-2	.	CASSQGGVNYGYTF	TGCGCCAGCAGCCAAGGGGGGGTAAACTATGGCTACACCTTC
many	TRBV27	TRBJ2-1	.	CASSLWVASVDEQFF	TGTGCCAGCAGTTTATGGGTCGCTAGCGTGGATGAGCAGTTCTTC
few	TRBV5-4	TRBJ1-1	.	CASSLGGPEEVAEAFF	TGTGCCAGCAGCTTGGGGGGGCCGGAGGAAGTCGCTGAAGCTTTCTTT
.	TRBV7-9	TRBJ1-2	.	CASSLDIFYGYTF	TGTGCCAGCAGCTTAGACATATTCTATGGCTACACCTTC
many	TRBV29-1	TRBJ2-5	.	CSAEQGNQETQYF	TGCAGCGCTGAACAGGGAAACCAAGAGACCCAGTACTTC
.	TRBV19	TRBJ2-5	.	CASSIKGPETQYF	TGTGCCAGTAGTATTAAGGGCCCAGAGACCCAGTACTTC
few	TRBV18	TRBJ1-2	TRBD1	CASSPGDRTNYGYTF	TGTGCCAGCTCACCTGGGGACAGGACTAACTATGGCTACACCTTC
many	TRBV5-1	TRBJ1-5	.	CASSLDGAVGSQPQHF	TGCGCCAGCAGCTTGGATGGGGCCGTGGGGAGTCAGCCCCAGCATTTT
many	TRBV20-1	TRBJ1-1	.	CSASTPGRRNTEAFF	TGCAGTGCTTCAACCCCGGGACGCAGGAACACTGAAGCTTTCTTT
few	TRBV28	TRBJ1-6	.	CASSSRKGVPSDSPLHF	TGTGCCAGCAGCTCCCGCAAGGGGGTGCCCTCTGACTCACCCCTCCACTTT
many	TRBV6-5	TRBJ2-1	.	CASSYGRDSYNEQFF	TGTGCCAGCAGTTATGGGCGGGACAGTTACAATGAGCAGTTCTTC
many	TRBV27	TRBJ1-1	.	CASSIHPRTNTEAFF	TGTGCCAGCAGCATCCACCCACGAACGAACACTGAAGCTTTCTTT
.	TRBV2	TRBJ2-2	.	CASSVELTGELFF	TGTGCCAGCAGTGTGGAACTCACCGGGGAGCTGTTTTTT
many	TRBV28	TRBJ1-4	.	CASSQYRDEKLFF	TGTGCCAGCAGCCAATACAGGGACGAAAAACTGTTTTTT
many	TRBV30	TRBJ2-7	.	CAWSRRGDEQYF	TGTGCCTGGAGCCGACGAGGAGACGAGCAGTACTTC
many	TRBV18	TRBJ2-7	.	CASSRTSAGFISEQYF	TGTGCCAGCTCACGTACGTCAGCGGGTTTTATCTCCGAGCAGTACTTC
.	TRBV19	TRBJ2-1	TRBD2	CASSARLAGISYNEQFF	TGTGCCAGTAGTGCCAGACTAGCGGGAATATCCTACAATGAGCAGTTCTTC
many	TRBV28	TRBJ2-1	.	CASSLRGRGGNEQFF	TGTGCCAGCAGTTTACGTGGAAGAGGCGGCAATGAGCAGTTCTTC
many	TRBV10-3	TRBJ2-6	.	CAISELVEDVSGANVLTF	TGTGCCATCAGTGAGTTGGTTGAGGACGTCTCTGGGGCCAACGTCCTGACTTTC
many	TRBV12-3/TRBV12-4	TRBJ2-1	.	CASGTGKTLINEQFF	TGTGCCAGCGGGACCGGGAAAACATTAATCAATGAGCAGTTCTTC
many	TRBV7-2	TRBJ2-3	.	CASSQYTDTQYF	TGTGCCAGCAGCCAATACACAGATACGCAGTATTTT
many	TRBV28	TRBJ2-1	.	CASSPDLGDKYNEQFF	TGTGCCAGCAGCCCAGATCTGGGGGACAAATACAATGAGCAGTTCTTC
many	TRBV7-2	TRBJ2-7	.	CASSLDPVGYYEQYF	TGTGCCAGCAGTTTGGACCCGGTGGGATACTACGAGCAGTACTTC
.	TRBV19	TRBJ2-7	.	CASSIVGRPWEQYF	TGTGCCAGTAGTATAGTCGGACGCCCTTGGGAGCAGTACTTC
many	TRBV20-1	TRBJ1-2	.	CSASRRGSYGYTF	TGCAGTGCTAGTAGAAGGGGGTCCTATGGCTACACCTTC
.	TRBV24-1	TRBJ2-1	TRBD2	CATSDLGGGGQFF	TGTGCCACCAGTGATTTGGGCGGGGGGGGGCAGTTCTTC
many	TRBV10-2	TRBJ2-3	TRBD2	CASSDVAGVFTDTQYF	TGCGCCAGCAGTGATGTAGCGGGAGTTTTCACAGATACGCAGTATTTT
many	TRBV19	TRBJ1-2	TRBD1	CASSILTGVNYGYTF	TGTGCCAGTAGTATCCTGACAGGGGTTAACTATGGCTACACCTTC